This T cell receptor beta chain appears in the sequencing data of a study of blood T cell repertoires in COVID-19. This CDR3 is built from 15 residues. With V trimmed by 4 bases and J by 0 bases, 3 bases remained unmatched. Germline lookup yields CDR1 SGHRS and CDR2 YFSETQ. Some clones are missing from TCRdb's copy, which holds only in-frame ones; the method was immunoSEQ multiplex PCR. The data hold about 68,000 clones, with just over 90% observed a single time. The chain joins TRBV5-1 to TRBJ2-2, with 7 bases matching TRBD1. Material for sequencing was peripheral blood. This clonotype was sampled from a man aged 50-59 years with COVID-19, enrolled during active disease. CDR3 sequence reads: CASSQGQPNTGELFF. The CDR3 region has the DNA TGCGCCAGCAGCCAGGGACAGCCGAACACCGGGGAGCTGTTTTTT.